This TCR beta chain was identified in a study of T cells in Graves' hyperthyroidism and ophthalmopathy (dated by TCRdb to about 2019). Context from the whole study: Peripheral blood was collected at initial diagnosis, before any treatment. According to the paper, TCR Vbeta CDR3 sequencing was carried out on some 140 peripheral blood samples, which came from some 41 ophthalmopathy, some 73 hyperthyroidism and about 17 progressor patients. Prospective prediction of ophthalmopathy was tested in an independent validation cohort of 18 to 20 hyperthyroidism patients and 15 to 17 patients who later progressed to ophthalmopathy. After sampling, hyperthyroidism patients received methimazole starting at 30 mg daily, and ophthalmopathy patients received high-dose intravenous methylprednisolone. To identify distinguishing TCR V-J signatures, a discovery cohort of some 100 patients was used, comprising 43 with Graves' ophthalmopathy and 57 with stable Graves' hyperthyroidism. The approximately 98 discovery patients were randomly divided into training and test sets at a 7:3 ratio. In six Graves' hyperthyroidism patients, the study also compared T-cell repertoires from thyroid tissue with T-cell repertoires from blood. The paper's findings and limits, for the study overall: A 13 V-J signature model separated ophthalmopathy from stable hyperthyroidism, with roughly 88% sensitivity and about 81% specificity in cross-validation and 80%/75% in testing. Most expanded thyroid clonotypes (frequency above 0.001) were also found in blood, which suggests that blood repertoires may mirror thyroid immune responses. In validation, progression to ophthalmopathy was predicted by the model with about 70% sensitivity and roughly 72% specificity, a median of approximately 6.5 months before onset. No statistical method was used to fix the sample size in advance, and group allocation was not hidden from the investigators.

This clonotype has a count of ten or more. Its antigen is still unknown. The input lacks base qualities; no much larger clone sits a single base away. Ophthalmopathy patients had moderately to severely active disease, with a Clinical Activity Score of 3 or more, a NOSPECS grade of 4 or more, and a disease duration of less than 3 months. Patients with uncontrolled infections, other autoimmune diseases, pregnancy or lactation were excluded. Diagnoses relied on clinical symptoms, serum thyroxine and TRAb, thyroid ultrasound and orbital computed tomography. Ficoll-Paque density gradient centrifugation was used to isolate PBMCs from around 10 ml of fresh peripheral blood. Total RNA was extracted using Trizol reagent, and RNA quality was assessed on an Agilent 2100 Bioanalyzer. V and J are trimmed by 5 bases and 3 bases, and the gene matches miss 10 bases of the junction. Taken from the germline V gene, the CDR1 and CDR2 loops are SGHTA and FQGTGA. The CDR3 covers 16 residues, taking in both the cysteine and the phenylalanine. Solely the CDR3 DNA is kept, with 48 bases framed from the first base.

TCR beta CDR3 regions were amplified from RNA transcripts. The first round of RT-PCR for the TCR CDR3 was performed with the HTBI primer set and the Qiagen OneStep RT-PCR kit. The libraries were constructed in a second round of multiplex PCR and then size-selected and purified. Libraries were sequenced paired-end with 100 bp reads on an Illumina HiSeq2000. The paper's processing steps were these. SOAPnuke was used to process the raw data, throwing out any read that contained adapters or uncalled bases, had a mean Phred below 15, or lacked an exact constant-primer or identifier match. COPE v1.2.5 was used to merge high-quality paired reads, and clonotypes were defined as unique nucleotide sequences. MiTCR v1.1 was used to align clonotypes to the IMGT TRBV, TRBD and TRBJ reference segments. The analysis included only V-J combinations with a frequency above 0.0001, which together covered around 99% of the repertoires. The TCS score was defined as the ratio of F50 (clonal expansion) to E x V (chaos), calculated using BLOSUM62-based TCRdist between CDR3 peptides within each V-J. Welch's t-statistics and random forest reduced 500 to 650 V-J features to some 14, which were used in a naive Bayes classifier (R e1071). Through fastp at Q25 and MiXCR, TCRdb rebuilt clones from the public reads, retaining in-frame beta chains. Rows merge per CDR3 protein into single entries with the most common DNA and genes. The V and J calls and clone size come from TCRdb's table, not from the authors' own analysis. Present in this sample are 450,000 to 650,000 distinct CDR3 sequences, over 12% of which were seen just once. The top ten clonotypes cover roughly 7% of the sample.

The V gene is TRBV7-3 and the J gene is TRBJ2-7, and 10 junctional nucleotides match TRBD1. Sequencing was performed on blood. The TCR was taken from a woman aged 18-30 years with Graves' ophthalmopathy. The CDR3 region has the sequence CASSLAGTGDVYEQYF. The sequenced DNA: TGTGCCAGCAGCCTAGCCGGGACAGGGGATGTCTACGAGCAGTACTTC.